This T cell receptor (beta chain) is drawn from a study of blood T cell repertoires in COVID-19. Study at large: PBMCs, B-cell-depleted T cells, or T cells were the source of the cDNA or gDNA that made up the material.

The CDR3 has 13 residues. With 6 bases removed from V and 1 base from J, the gap between germline ends came to 9 bases. Germline V gene data show CDR1 as LGHDT and CDR2 as YNNKEL (reference sequence). TCRdb's copy holds only in-frame clones and misses some; the assay was immunoSEQ multiplex PCR. The sample lists about 110,000 clones; less than 75% were seen once. The source is a woman between 35 and 50 years old with acute or convalescent COVID-19. V and J are TRBV3-1 (or the pseudogene TRBV3-2) and TRBJ1-1; D not resolved. Material for sequencing was peripheral blood. The CDR3 loop is CASSRRQNTEAFF. The CDR3 DNA reads as TGTGCCAGCAGTCGTCGACAGAACACTGAAGCTTTCTTT.